This T cell receptor (beta chain) originates from a study of shared clonotypes between healthy human individuals (dated by TCRdb to about 2020). At the level of the whole study: The cohort included three men and a couple of women between 18 and 49 years of age. To estimate repertoire size and how much clonotype sharing occurs between individuals, the study deeply sequenced the blood TCR repertoires of several healthy adults. Between about 0.85 and 9.5 billion PBMCs per donor were obtained by leukapheresis. For each donor, CD4 naive and CD4 memory were each given three plates, CD8 naive was given two plates, and CD8 memory was given one plate. To increase sequencing depth and limit assay-specific biases, different laboratories used diverse techniques to prepare libraries and sequence TCR repertoires. The full study reports these points: Rarefaction of sorted-subset datasets indicated incomplete sequencing despite the large sequencing depth. Sampling was limited to blood, and TCR repertoires in tissue likely differ from TCR repertoires in blood. Compared with non-shared clonotypes, the clonotypes found in all four sorted-subset donors had higher generation probabilities. Based on pairwise subsampling, the degree of clonotype sharing among donors was expected to be affected by sequencing depth. Because the study included only a small number of donors, the genetic and exposure-history diversity represented was limited. Larger estimated clonotype richness was generally found for naive subsets than for memory subsets. Sharing across a few donors was observed for about 5% of naive CD4, 3% to 4% of naive CD8, roughly 2.4% of memory CD4, and about 0.4% of memory CD8 clonotypes.

With respect to this clone: Its antigen remains undetermined. Base qualities are not recorded, but no much larger clone differs from it by a single base.

Using the deep immunoSEQ assay, multiplex PCR amplified TCR CDR3 regions from genomic DNA. Genomic DNA extracted from each cell subset was distributed evenly over all wells of several immunoSEQ 96-well plates, and each plate served as one replicate. Each replicate PCR for sorted subsets received about 220 ng genomic DNA, equal to tens of thousands of T cell genomes. Purified libraries were measured with a Qubit 3.0 fluorometer, size-checked on a Bioanalyzer 2100, and measured again with the KAPA Library Quantification kit. Every immunoSEQ 96-well plate was sequenced on a dedicated single-read 150-cycle Illumina NextSeq 550 flow cell. The authors' pipeline ran thus. The immunoSEQ output contained only junctional sequences without quality scores, so filtering could not match that applied to full-length reads. Sequences were annotated with PyIR, a Python wrapper for IgBLAST v1.9, and V/J genes and CDR3 were assigned using IMGT germline references. Any read was removed if the V/J assignment was weak (E-value above 1e-6), the CDR3 was missing, or the read contained stop codons, out-of-frame junctions, or ambiguous translated residues. V3J clonotypes were defined as sequences sharing the same inferred V gene, J gene, and CDR3 amino acid sequence. To compute the percentage overlap between repertoires, the number of shared unique clonotypes was divided by the size of the smaller repertoire. Three approaches were used to assess repertoire richness: RTK rarefaction, the Chao1 estimator, and Recon v2.1 estimates of unobserved clonotypes. For all TCRbeta clonotypes obtained by the gDNA method from several donors, generation probabilities were computed with OLGA. The table comes from immuneACCESS by way of TCRdb, which keeps in-frame sequences with V and J called. Part of the clones is missing from these tables; in studies checked, under half for an unresolved V gene and the rest for unknown reasons. That table furnishes V, J and clone size, whereas the DNA furnished D and trimming. The sample table holds over a million clones, of which around 98% were seen once. The ten largest clones add up to 0.4% to 0.45% of the sample.

Donors were healthy HIV-negative adults with no recently reported acute infections or vaccinations. All donors were Caucasian adults living in Nashville, Tennessee, USA. CD4+ T cells were enriched by magnetic negative selection; naive cells were then positively selected on CD45RA, and the negative fraction formed the memory subset. Blood was collected by leukapheresis, and PBMCs were isolated by Ficoll-Histopaque density gradient centrifugation and then cryopreserved in liquid nitrogen vapor phase. Purity and quantity of every magnetically sorted T cell population were checked by analytical flow cytometry. Genomic DNA was isolated from every sorted fraction and measured by UV absorbance on a Nanodrop 2000c. The sequencing sample was made of naive CD4+ T cells sorted from blood. What the cell subset or site label conveys for this sample: CD45RA+ positively selected. This receptor was identified in a man aged 25-40 years in good health.

The nucleotide sequence is given as TGTGCCAGCAGTCCTTTAGGGGGGCTACGCGGGAGGGATACCGGTCTCACAGATACGCAGTATTTT. Its translation reads: CASSPLGGLRGRDTGLTDTQYF. The rearrangement combines TRBV28 with TRBJ2-3; TRBD2 matches 9 bases in the middle. The CDR3 goes from the cysteine to the phenylalanine over 22 residues. The entry retains the CDR3 DNA only, 66 bases that are in frame from base 1. Via the germline V gene, CDR1 is MDHEN and CDR2 SYDVKM. V has 5 bases trimmed and J has 2 bases trimmed; junction bases matching no gene number 26.